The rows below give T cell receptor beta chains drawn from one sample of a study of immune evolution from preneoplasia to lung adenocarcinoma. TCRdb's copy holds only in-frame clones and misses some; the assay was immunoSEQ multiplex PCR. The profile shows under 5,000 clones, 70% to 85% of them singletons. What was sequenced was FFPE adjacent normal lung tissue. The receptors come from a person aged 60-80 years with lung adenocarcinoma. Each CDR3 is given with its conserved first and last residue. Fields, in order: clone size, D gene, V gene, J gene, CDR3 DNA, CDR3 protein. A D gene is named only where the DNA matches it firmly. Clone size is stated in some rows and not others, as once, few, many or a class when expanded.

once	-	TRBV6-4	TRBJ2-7	TGTGCCAGCAGTGAGCATCCAGGGCGGGGTGCCTACGAGCAGTACTTC	CASSEHPGRGAYEQYF
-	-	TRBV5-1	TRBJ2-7	TGCGCCAGCAGCTTGGGAGCTTACGAGCAGTACTTC	CASSLGAYEQYF
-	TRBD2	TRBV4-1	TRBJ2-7	TGCGCCAGCAGCCTCGAGCGGGGAACCTACGAGCAGTACTTC	CASSLERGTYEQYF
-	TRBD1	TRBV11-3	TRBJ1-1	TGTGCCAGCAGCTCTCAGACAGGGTTGAACACTGAAGCTTTCTTT	CASSSQTGLNTEAFF
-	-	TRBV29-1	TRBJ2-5	TGCAGCGCCGAGAATTCTTCAATGATACCAGCGAACCAGAGGCGAGAGACCCAGTACTTC	CSAENSSMIPANQRRETQYF
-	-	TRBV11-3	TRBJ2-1	TGTGCCAGCAGCGGGGCGGGTTTCGTTGAGCAGTTCTTC	CASSGAGFVEQFF
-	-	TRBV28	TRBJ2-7	TGTGCCAGCAGCCACGCAGGGGGGCCCCACGAGCAGTACTTC	CASSHAGGPHEQYF
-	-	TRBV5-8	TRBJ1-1	TGTGCCAGCGAACCGGGACGTCCGAACACTGAAGCTTTCTTT	CASEPGRPNTEAFF
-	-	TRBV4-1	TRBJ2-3	TGCGCCAGCAGCCCTGTGGTGGGGGAGTCCACAGATACGCAGTATTTT	CASSPVVGESTDTQYF
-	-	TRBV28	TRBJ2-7	TGTGCCAGCAGCTACTCCGGGCCTCGGTCCTACGAGCAGTACTTC	CASSYSGPRSYEQYF
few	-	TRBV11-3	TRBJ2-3	TGTGCCAGCAGCCCACAGGGGGGGAATACGCAGTATTTT	CASSPQGGNTQYF
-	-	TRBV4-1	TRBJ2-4	TGCGCCAGCAGCCAAGAAAAGACCGGATCAGCCAAAAACATTCAGTACTTC	CASSQEKTGSAKNIQYF
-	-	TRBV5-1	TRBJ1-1	TGCGCCAGCAGCGTAACGCTAGGGCTTGGCACTGAAGCTTTCTTT	CASSVTLGLGTEAFF
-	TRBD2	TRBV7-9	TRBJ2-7	TGTGCCAGCAGCAAAATTAGCGGGAGGGCGGGAGAGCAGTACTTC	CASSKISGRAGEQYF
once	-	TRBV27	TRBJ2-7	TGTGCCAGCAGTTTCAACTTTGCCTACGAGCAGTACTTC	CASSFNFAYEQYF
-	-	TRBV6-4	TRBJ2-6	TGTGCCAGCAGTGACAACTCTGGGGCCAACGTCCTGACTTTC	CASSDNSGANVLTF
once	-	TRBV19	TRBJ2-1	TGTGCCAGTAGTATATCCCCCCGGTCTGAACAGTTCTTC	CASSISPRSEQFF
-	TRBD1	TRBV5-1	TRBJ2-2	TGCGCCAGCAGCTTCTACAGGGGGCAAGGGGAGCTGTTTTTT	CASSFYRGQGELFF
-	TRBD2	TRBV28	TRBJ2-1	TGTGCCAGCAGTCCCGGGACTAGCTTCCGGTTTGAGCAGTTCTTC	CASSPGTSFRFEQFF
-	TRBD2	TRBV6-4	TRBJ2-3	TGTGCCAGCAGTGACGAAGCGGGAGGTTCAGATACGCAGTATTTT	CASSDEAGGSDTQYF
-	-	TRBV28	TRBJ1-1	TGTGCCAGCAGTTTCCAGGGGAAGGACACTGAAGCTTTCTTT	CASSFQGKDTEAFF
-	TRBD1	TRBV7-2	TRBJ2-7	TGTGCCAGCAGCTCCGTCGCCGGGACAGGGGGCTTGTACGAGCAGTACTTC	CASSSVAGTGGLYEQYF
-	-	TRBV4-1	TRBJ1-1	TGCGCCAGCAGCCAAGTCGGAGGGGCGCTGGGCACTGAAGCTTTCTTT	CASSQVGGALGTEAFF
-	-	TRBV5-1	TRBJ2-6	TGCGCCAGCAGCCACGGGCTCGTGGGTTCTGGGGCCAACGTCCTGACTTTC	CASSHGLVGSGANVLTF
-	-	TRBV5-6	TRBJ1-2	TGTGCCAGCAGCTTGGGTCAGGATTACTATGGCTACACCTTC	CASSLGQDYYGYTF
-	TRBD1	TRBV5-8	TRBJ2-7	TGTGCCAGCAGCGGGGACAGAGAAGTATACGAGCAGTACTTC	CASSGDREVYEQYF
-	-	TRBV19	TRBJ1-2	TGTGCCAGTAACGGGGCCTCCTGGGGCCATGGCTACACCTTC	CASNGASWGHGYTF
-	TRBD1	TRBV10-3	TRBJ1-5	TGTGCCATCGGGACAGGGGATAGCAATCAGCCCCAGCATTTT	CAIGTGDSNQPQHF